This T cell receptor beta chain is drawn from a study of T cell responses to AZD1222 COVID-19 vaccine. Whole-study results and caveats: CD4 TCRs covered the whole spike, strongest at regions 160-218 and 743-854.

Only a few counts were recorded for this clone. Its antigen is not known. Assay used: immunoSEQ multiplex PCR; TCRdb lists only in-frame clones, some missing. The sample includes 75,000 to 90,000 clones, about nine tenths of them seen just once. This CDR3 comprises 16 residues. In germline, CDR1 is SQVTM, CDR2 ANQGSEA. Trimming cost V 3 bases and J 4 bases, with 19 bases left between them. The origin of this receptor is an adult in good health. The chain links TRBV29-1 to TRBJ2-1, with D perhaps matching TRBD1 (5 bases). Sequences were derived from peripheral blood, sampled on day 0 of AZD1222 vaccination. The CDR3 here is CSVELLTLGVYNEQFF. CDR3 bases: TGCAGCGTTGAGCTTCTGACTCTAGGGGTATACAATGAGCAGTTCTTC.